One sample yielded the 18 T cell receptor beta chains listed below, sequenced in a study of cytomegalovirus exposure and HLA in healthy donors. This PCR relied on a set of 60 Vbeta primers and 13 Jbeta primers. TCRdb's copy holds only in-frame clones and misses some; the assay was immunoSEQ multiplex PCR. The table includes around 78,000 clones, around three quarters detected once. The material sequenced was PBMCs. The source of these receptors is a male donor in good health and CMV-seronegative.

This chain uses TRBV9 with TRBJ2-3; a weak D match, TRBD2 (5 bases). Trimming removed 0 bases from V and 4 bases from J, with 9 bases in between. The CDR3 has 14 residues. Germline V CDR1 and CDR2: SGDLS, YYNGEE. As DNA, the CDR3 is TGTGCCAGCAGCGTAGGTGCAGCGGCAGATACGCAGTATTTT. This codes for CASSVGAAADTQYF.

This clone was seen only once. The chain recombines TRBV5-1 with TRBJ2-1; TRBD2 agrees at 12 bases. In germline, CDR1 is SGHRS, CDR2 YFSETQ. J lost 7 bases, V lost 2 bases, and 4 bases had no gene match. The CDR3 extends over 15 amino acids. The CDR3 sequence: CASSFRLAGVNEQFF. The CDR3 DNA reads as TGCGCCAGCAGCTTCCGACTAGCGGGAGTGAATGAGCAGTTCTTC.

For the CDR3, the DNA is TGCGCCAGCAGCTTGGGCAGTGATGCCTACGAGCAGTACTTC. It translates to CASSLGSDAYEQYF. The chain is built from TRBV5-1 and TRBJ2-7; D unresolved. Trimming shortened V by 0 bases and J by 2 bases, and 9 bases separated the two germline ends. The CDR3 sequence is 14 residues long. CDR1 is SGHRS, CDR2 YFSETQ, per germline.

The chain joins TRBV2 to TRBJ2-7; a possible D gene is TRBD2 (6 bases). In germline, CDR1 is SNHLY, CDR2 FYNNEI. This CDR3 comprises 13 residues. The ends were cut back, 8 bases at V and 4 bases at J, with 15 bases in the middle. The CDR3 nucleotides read TGTGCCAGCTACCCAGCGGAGGGTTACGAGCAGTACTTC. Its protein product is CASYPAEGYEQYF.

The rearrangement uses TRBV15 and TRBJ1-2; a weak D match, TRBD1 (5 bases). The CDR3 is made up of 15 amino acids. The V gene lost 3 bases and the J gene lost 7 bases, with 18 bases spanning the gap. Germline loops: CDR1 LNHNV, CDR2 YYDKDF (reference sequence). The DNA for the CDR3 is TGTGCCACCAGCAGGACCGCAGGGTCTTACTCTGGCTACACCTTC. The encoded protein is CATSRTAGSYSGYTF. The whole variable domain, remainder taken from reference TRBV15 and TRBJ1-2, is DAMVIQNPRYQVTQFGKPVTLSCSQTLNHNVMYWYQQKSSQAPKLLFHYYDKDFNNEADTPDNFQSRRPNTSFCFLDIRSPGLGDTAMYLCATSRTAGSYSGYTFGSGTRLTVV.

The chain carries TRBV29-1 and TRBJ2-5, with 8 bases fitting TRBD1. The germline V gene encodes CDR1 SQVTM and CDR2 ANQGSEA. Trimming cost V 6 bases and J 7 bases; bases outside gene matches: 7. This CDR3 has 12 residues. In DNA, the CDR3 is TGCAGCGTGGGGGGACAGGCGGGGACCCAGTACTTC. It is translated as CSVGGQAGTQYF.

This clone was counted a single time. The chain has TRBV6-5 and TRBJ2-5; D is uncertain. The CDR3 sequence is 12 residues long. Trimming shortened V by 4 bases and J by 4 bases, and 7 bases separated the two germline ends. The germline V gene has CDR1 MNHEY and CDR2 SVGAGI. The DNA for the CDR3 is TGTGCCAGCAGTTCCCCGGGAGAGACCCAGTACTTC. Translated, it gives CASSSPGETQYF.

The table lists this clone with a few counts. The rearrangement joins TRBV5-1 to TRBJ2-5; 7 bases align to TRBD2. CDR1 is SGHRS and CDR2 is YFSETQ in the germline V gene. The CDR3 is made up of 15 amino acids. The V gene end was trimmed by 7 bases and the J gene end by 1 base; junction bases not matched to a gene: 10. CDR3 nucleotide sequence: TGCGCCAGCCGCGCCCCTAGCGGAGGCCAAGAGACCCAGTACTTC. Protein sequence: CASRAPSGGQETQYF.

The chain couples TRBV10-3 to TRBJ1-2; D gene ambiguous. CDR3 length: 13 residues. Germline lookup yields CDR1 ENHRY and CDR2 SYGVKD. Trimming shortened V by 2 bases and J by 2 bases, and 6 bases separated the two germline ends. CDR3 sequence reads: CAISEGGNYGYTF. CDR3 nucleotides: TGTGCCATCAGTGAGGGCGGAAACTATGGCTACACCTTC.

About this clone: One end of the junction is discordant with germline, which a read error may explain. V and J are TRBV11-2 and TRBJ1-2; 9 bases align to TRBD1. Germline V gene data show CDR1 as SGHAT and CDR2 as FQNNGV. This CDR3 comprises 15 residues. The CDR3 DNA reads TGTGCCAGCAGCTCGATACGGGACAGGGTCTATGGCTACCCCTTC. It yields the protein CASSSIRDRVYGYPF. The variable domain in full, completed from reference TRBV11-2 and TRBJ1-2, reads EAGVAQSPRYKIIEKRQSVAFWCNPISGHATLYWYQQILGQGPKLLIQFQNNGVVDDSQLPKDRFSAERLKGVDSTLKIQPAKLEDSAVYLCASSSIRDRVYGYPFGSGTRLTVV.

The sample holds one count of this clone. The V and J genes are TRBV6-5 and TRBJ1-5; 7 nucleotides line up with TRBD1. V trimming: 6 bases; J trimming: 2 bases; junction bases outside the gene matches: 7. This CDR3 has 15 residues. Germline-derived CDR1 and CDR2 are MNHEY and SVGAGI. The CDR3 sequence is CASSKQGWGNQPQHF. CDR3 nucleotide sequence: TGTGCCAGCAGCAAACAGGGGTGGGGCAATCAGCCCCAGCATTTT.

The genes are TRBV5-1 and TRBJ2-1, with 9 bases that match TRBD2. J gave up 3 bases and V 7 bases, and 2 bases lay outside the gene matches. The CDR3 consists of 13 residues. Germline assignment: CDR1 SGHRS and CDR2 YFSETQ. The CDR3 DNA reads TGCGCCAGCCATAGCGGGGGCTACAATGAGCAGTTCTTC. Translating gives CASHSGGYNEQFF. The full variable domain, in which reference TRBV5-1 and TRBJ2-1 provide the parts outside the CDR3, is KAGVTQTPRYLIKTRGQQVTLSCSPISGHRSVSWYQQTPGQGLQFLFEYFSETQRNKGNFPGRFSGRQFSNSRSEMNVSTLELGDSALYLCASHSGGYNEQFFGPGTRLTVL.

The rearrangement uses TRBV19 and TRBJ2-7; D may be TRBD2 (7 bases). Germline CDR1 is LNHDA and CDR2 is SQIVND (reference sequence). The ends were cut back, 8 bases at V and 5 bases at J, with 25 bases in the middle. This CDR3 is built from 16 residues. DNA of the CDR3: TGTGCCAGTTCCCGAGCCGAGGGGGGAGGGTCCAACGAGCAGTACTTC. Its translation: CASSRAEGGGSNEQYF. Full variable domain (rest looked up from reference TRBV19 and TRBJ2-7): DGGITQSPKYLFRKEGQNVTLSCEQNLNHDAMYWYRQDPGQGLRLIYYSQIVNDFQKGDIAEGYSVSREKKESFPLTVTSAQKNPTAFYLCASSRAEGGGSNEQYFGPGTRLTVT.

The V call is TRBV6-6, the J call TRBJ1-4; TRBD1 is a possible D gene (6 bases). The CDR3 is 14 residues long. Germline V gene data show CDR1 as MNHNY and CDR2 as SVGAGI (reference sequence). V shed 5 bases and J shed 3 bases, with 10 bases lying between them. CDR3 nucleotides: TGTGCCAGCAGTCACCCAGGGGCTAATGAAAAACTGTTTTTT. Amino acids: CASSHPGANEKLFF.

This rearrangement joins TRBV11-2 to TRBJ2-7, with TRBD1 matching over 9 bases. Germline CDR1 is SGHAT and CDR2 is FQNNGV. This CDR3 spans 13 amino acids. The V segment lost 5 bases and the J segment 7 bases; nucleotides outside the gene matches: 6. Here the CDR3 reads CASSPGQGDEQYF. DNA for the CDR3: TGTGCCAGCAGCCCGGGACAGGGTGATGAGCAGTACTTC.

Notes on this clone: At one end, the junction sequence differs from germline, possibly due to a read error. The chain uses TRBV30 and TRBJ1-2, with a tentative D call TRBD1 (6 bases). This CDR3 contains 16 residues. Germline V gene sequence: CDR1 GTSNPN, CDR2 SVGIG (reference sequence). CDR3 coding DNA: TGTGCCTGGAGTGTACTTTCGGACAGAACTAACTATGGCTACCCCTTC. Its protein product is CAWSVLSDRTNYGYPF.

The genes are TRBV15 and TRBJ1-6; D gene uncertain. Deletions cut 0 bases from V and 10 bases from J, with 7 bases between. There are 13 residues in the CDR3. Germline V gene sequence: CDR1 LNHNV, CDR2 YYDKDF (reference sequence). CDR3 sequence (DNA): TGTGCCACCAGCAGAGATCGCGGATCACCCCTCCACTTT. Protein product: CATSRDRGSPLHF.

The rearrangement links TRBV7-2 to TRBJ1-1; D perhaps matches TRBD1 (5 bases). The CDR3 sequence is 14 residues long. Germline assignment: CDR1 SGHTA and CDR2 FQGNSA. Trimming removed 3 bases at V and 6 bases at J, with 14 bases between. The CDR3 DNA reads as TGTGCCAGCAGCTTCACCGCACAGGCTCCTGAAGCTTTCTTT. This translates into CASSFTAQAPEAFF.